This is a list of T cell receptor beta chains from one sample in a study of CD8 T cells in ankylosing spondylitis. Each CDR3 protein is one row after TCRdb ran MiXCR on the 5' RACE reads. The data show approximately 260,000 distinct CDR3 sequences, roughly 18% seen once. The sequenced material came from blood, either unsorted or a sorted T cell fraction (not recorded which). The receptors were gathered from a male donor with ankylosing spondylitis or in good health (not recorded which). The CDR3 runs from the conserved cysteine through the conserved F or W.

V gene,J gene,CDR3 protein
TRBV4-1,TRBJ1-1,CASSQGVDRGSGTEAFF
TRBV12-3/TRBV12-4,TRBJ2-2,CASAGGELFF
TRBV7-8,TRBJ2-7,CASSSEEPEQYF
TRBV28,TRBJ2-2,CASSRGTETGELFF
TRBV29-1,TRBJ2-1,CSVETLAEDNEQFF
TRBV27,TRBJ2-7,CASSFSGRDYEQYF
TRBV5-1,TRBJ2-2,CASSLRGQGAPDTGELFF
TRBV24-1,TRBJ2-3,CATSDRQGLLADTQYF
TRBV12-3/TRBV12-4,TRBJ2-2,CASSLGSTVNTGELFF
TRBV20-1,TRBJ2-1,CSATPDSYNEQFF
TRBV27,TRBJ2-7,CASSLAIGRVYEQYF
TRBV20-1,TRBJ2-7,CSARAPGLPSYEQYF
TRBV12-3/TRBV12-4,TRBJ2-2,CASSPPGLAGPGELFF
TRBV7-6,TRBJ2-3,CASSSGQAPSGVSTDTQYF
TRBV12-3/TRBV12-4,TRBJ2-6,CASSSGQGESGANVLTF
TRBV5-4,TRBJ2-7,CASSLLMDRGLSTYEQYF
TRBV7-2,TRBJ2-5,CASSSQSGAWGETQYF
TRBV9,TRBJ2-7,CASSVSGNYEQYF